The 7 T cell receptor beta chains below were found in one sample sequenced in a study of blood T cell repertoires in COVID-19. TCRdb's copy holds only in-frame clones and misses some; the assay was immunoSEQ multiplex PCR. The sample consists of about 250,000 clones, about 79% of them appearing once. Sequences were obtained from peripheral blood. Receptors were obtained from a man aged 80 or over with acute or convalescent COVID-19.

This clone was seen more than once but under ten times. Other DNA sequences of this sample code for an identical CDR3. This chain joins TRBV19 and TRBJ1-1; 8 nucleotides agree with TRBD1. V shed 7 bases and J 5 bases; nucleotides not matched to a gene: 3. This CDR3 has 12 amino acids. Looked up from germline, CDR1 is LNHDA and CDR2 is SQIVND (reference sequence). The CDR3 loop is CASNYRGTEAFF. CDR3 DNA sequence: TGTGCCAGTAATTACAGGGGGACTGAAGCTTTCTTT.

This chain uses TRBV2 with TRBJ1-2, with 7 bases aligning to TRBD1. The CDR3 is made up of 12 amino acids. Germline CDR1 reads SNHLY; CDR2 reads FYNNEI. After removal of 8 bases from V and 7 bases from J, the junction contained 7 bases not matched to a gene. The CDR3 here is CASGSRDSGYTF. In DNA, the CDR3 is TGTGCCAGCGGAAGCCGGGACAGTGGCTACACCTTC. The full variable domain, in which reference TRBV2 and TRBJ1-2 provide the parts outside the CDR3, is EPEVTQTPSHQVTQMGQEVILRCVPISNHLYFYWYRQILGQKVEFLVSFYNNEISEKSEIFDDQFSVERPDGSNFTLKIRSTKLEDSAMYFCASGSRDSGYTFGSGTRLTVV.

Points on this clone: Other DNA sequences in this sample translate to the same CDR3. The V gene is TRBV6-5, the J gene TRBJ2-7; D is possibly TRBD1 (6 bases). Trimming took 8 bases from V and 4 from J, leaving 6 bases between them. Germline assignment: CDR1 MNHEY and CDR2 SVGAGI. The CDR3 runs 10 residues. CDR3 protein: CASGQYEQYF. In DNA, the CDR3 is TGTGCCAGCGGACAGTACGAGCAGTACTTC.

CDR3 in DNA: TGTGCCTGGAGGGGGCAGTTGAATTCACCCCTCCACTTT. Amino acids: CAWRGQLNSPLHF. V is TRBV30 and J is TRBJ1-6; D is possibly TRBD1 (5 bases). Trimming took 3 bases from V and 7 from J, leaving 10 bases between them. Germline CDR1 is GTSNPN and CDR2 is SVGIG (reference sequence). The CDR3 is 13 amino acids.

V and J are TRBV15 and TRBJ1-5, with 9 bases lining up with TRBD1. Germline-derived CDR1 and CDR2 are LNHNV and YYDKDF (reference sequence). The CDR3 contains 15 residues. The V gene end was trimmed by 6 bases and the J gene end by 4 bases; junction bases not matched to a gene: 7. The CDR3 nucleotides read TGTGCCACCAGAGACAACAGGGGGCTAAATCAGCCCCAGCATTTT. It yields the protein CATRDNRGLNQPQHF.

J is TRBJ1-5 and V is TRBV29-1, with D perhaps TRBD1 (5 bases). Germline CDR1 SQVTM, CDR2 ANQGSEA. The CDR3 consists of 12 residues. Between the trimmed V and J ends, which lost 6 bases and 9 bases, there was a span of 15 bases. The CDR3: CSVGSRRGPQHF. The CDR3, as DNA: TGCAGCGTAGGTAGCAGAAGGGGGCCCCAGCATTTT.

The V and J genes are TRBV5-3 and TRBJ2-7; D is perhaps TRBD2 (7 bases). TRBV5-3 is placed among ORFs of uncertain function. Trimming took off 0 bases at V and 3 bases at J, with 16 bases between the two ends. The CDR3 contains 16 residues. The DNA for the CDR3 is TGTGCCAGAAGCTTGGCCAACGGGGGGCAACGCTACGAGCAGTACTTC. Amino acid sequence: CARSLANGGQRYEQYF.